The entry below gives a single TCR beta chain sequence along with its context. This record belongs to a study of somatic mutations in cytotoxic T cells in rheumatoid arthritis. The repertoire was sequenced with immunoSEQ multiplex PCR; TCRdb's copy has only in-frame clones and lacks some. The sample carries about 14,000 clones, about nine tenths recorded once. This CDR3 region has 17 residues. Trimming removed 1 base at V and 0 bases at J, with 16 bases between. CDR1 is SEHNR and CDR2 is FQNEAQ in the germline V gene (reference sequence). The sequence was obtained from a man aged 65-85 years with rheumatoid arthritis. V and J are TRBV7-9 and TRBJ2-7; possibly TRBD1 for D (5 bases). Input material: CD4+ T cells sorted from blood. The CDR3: CASSLVQGEFLSYEQYF. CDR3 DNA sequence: TGTGCCAGCAGCTTAGTTCAAGGGGAATTCCTCTCCTACGAGCAGTACTTC.